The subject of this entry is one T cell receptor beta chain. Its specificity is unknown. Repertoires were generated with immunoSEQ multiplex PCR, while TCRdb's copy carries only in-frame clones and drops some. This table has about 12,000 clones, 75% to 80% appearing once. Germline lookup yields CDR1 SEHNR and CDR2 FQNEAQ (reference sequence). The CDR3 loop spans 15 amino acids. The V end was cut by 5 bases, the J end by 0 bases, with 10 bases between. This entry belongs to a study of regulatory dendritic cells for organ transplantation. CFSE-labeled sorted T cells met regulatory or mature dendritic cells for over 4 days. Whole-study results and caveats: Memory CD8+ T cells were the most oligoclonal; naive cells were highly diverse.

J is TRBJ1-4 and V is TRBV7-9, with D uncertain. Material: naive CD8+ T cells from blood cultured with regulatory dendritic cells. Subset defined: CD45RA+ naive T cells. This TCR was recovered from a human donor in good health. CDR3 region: CASSLESPTNEKLFF. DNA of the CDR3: TGTGCCAGCAGCCTGGAGTCACCAACTAATGAAAAACTGTTTTTT.